This entry lists 8 T cell receptor beta chains sequenced from one sample in a study of cytomegalovirus exposure and HLA in healthy donors. The PCR ran on 60 Vbeta and 13 Jbeta primers. The assay was immunoSEQ multiplex PCR, and TCRdb's table has in-frame clones only and misses some. Here the sample spans around 100,000 clones, 65% to 80% being singletons. The sample comprised PBMCs. All receptors come from a middle-aged woman in good health and CMV-seronegative.

The V and J genes are TRBV6-6 and TRBJ2-3; 7 bases are a match to TRBD2. CDR1 and CDR2 (germline): MNHNY, SVGAGI (reference sequence). The V gene end was trimmed by 8 bases and the J gene end by 2 bases; junction bases not matched to a gene: 7. The CDR3 loop spans 14 amino acids. The CDR3 sequence: CASVQRGTTDTQYF. The CDR3 DNA reads TGTGCCAGCGTCCAGCGGGGTACCACAGATACGCAGTATTTT.

V gene TRBV28 combines with J gene TRBJ1-2, with TRBD1 identical over 7 bases. This CDR3 contains 13 residues. V gave up 6 bases and J gave up 4 bases; unmatched junction bases: 5. The germline gives CDR1 MDHEN, CDR2 SYDVKM. CDR3: CASRKQGLYGYTF. The CDR3 coding sequence is TGTGCCAGCAGGAAACAGGGGCTCTATGGCTACACCTTC.

This clone was picked up one time. This chain uses TRBV5-1 with TRBJ2-1, with D perhaps TRBD1 (5 bases). CDR1 and CDR2 from the germline V gene are SGHRS and YFSETQ. The V end lost 0 bases, the J end lost 8 bases, and 18 bases lay between the germline ends. The CDR3 runs 16 residues. CDR3 loop: CASSLEVWQGLHEQFF. The CDR3 DNA follows: TGCGCCAGCAGCTTGGAAGTGTGGCAGGGTCTCCATGAGCAGTTCTTC. The full variable domain, with the rest looked up from reference TRBV5-1 and TRBJ2-1, is KAGVTQTPRYLIKTRGQQVTLSCSPISGHRSVSWYQQTPGQGLQFLFEYFSETQRNKGNFPGRFSGRQFSNSRSEMNVSTLELGDSALYLCASSLEVWQGLHEQFFGPGTRLTVL.

The chain joins TRBV4-2 to TRBJ1-5; perhaps TRBD1 as D (6 bases). This CDR3 is built from 15 residues. V was trimmed by 2 bases and J by 3 bases, leaving 11 bases between them. The germline V gene encodes CDR1 LGHNA and CDR2 YNFKEQ. The CDR3 region is CASSQQDSNNQPQHF. CDR3 in DNA: TGTGCCAGCAGCCAACAGGACAGTAACAATCAGCCCCAGCATTTT.

This chain connects TRBV11-2 to TRBJ2-7; D remains unclear. V was clipped by 3 bases and J by 3 bases, with 9 bases between them. The V gene's germline CDR1 is SGHAT and CDR2 FQNNGV. The CDR3 covers 13 residues. In DNA form, the CDR3 reads TGTGCCAGCAGCTTCCCGACTGGCTACGAGCAGTACTTC. This encodes CASSFPTGYEQYF.

A single count supports this clone. The chain couples TRBV28 to TRBJ1-5; D is unresolved. The CDR3 runs to 13 residues. V lost 7 bases and J 1 base, leaving 8 bases between the germline ends. Germline V gene data show CDR1 as MDHEN and CDR2 as SYDVKM. The chain's CDR3 is CASKVESNQPQHF. The CDR3, as DNA: TGTGCCAGCAAAGTGGAGAGCAATCAGCCCCAGCATTTT. The full variable domain, rest sourced from reference TRBV28 and TRBJ1-5, is DVKVTQSSRYLVKRTGEKVFLECVQDMDHENMFWYRQDPGLGLRLIYFSYDVKMKEKGDIPEGYSVSREKKERFSLILESASTNQTSMYLCASKVESNQPQHFGDGTRLSIL.

This chain connects TRBV29-1 to TRBJ2-7; 9 bases match TRBD1. Per the germline V gene, CDR1 is SQVTM and CDR2 is ANQGSEA. V shed 6 bases, J shed 6 bases, and the junction held 9 bases outside the gene matches. CDR3 size: 13 residues. CDR3 loop: CSVPGTGPGEQYF. The CDR3 nucleotides read TGCAGCGTCCCCGGGACAGGGCCCGGCGAGCAGTACTTC.

The chain couples TRBV16 to TRBJ1-5, with D perhaps matching TRBD1 (5 bases). CDR3 size: 16 residues. CDR1 is KGHSY, CDR2 FQNENV, per germline. Between the trimmed V and J ends, which lost 2 bases and 0 bases, there was a span of 11 bases. CDR3 DNA sequence: TGTGCCAGCAGCCAAGTCGACAGCTATAGCAATCAGCCCCAGCATTTT. This gives the protein CASSQVDSYSNQPQHF.